This TCR beta chain is from a study of T-cell memory formation after mild COVID-19. TCRdb itself ran the 5' RACE reads through MiXCR, one entry per CDR3 protein. The sample includes about 350,000 distinct CDR3 sequences, roughly 13% of them seen just once. This CDR3 has 14 residues. The J segment lost 5 bases and the V segment lost 4 bases, leaving 6 bases of the junction unmatched. Germline V gene data show CDR1 as SGHKS and CDR2 as YYEKEE (reference sequence). The V and J genes are TRBV5-5 and TRBJ2-5; 9 bases align to TRBD1. The clonotype was recovered from a man younger than 30 who had mild COVID-19 (a few samples of this study predate the infection). Cell type and time point are not known. Sequencing was done on a sample of PBMCs or a T cell subset sorted from them (not recorded which). In nucleotides, the CDR3 is TGTGCCAGCAGCGAACAGGGGGCCGGGGAGACCCAGTACTTC. This codes for CASSEQGAGETQYF.